This T cell receptor (beta chain) was documented in a study of T cells in women clearing cervical HPV infection. At the level of the study: Case blood drawn at lesion detection; control blood after infection cleared.

The CDR3 spans 14 residues. V was cut by 8 bases and J by 0 bases, with 12 bases left in between. CDR1 SGHTA and CDR2 FQGNSA come from the germline V gene. As to this clone: Its antigen is unknown. Read sequence stops 3 residues before the CDR3 end, and the germline J gene provides the missing end.

Study-wide findings and caveats: Repertoire richness, not evenness, was significantly elevated in CIN3+ cases versus controls.

Clones were sequenced by immunoSEQ multiplex PCR, and TCRdb holds only the in-frame ones, with some missing. This repertoire includes more than 20,000 clones. The sequence was collected from a woman between 18 and 69 years old with a cervical HPV16 infection that either progressed to CIN3+ or cleared (not recorded which). The source material was blood buffy coat. This rearrangement joins TRBV7-2 to TRBJ2-3; tentatively, D is TRBD2 (5 bases). CDR3 bases read: TGTGCCAGCGAGGGTCTGGCAAGCACAGATACG. This encodes CASEGLASTDT. In full, the CDR3 reads CASEGLASTDTQYF.